In this sample, the clone carrying this T cell receptor beta chain turned up once. This sample is drawn from a study of blood T cell repertoires in COVID-19. Study as a whole: T cells, B-cell-depleted T cells, or PBMCs supplied cDNA or gDNA.

The CDR3 is made up of 13 amino acids. Per the germline V gene, CDR1 is LGHDT and CDR2 is YNNKEL (reference sequence). Trimming took off 5 bases at V and 2 bases at J, with 10 bases between the two ends. TCRdb's copy holds only in-frame clones and misses some; the assay was immunoSEQ multiplex PCR. The repertoire holds about 100,000 clones, with 85% as singletons. V usage is TRBV3-1 (or the pseudogene TRBV3-2) and J usage is TRBJ2-7; D is unclear. This receptor was taken from a woman aged 70-85 years with active or convalescent COVID-19. Sequencing was done on a sample of peripheral blood. As DNA, the CDR3 is TGTGCCAGCAGCGGCGACGGAGCCTACGAGCAGTACTTC. This translates into CASSGDGAYEQYF.